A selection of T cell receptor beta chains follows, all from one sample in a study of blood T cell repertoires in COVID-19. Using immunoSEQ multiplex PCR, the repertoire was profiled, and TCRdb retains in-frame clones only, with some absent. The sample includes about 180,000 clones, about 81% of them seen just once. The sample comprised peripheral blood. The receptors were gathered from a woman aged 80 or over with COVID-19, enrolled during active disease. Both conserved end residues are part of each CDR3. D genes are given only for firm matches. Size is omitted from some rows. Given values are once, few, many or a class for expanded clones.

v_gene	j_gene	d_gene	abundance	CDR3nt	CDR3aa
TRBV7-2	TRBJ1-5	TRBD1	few	TGTGCCAGCAGCTTAGGGCCAGGGGGTAGCAATCAGCCCCAGCATTTT	CASSLGPGGSNQPQHF
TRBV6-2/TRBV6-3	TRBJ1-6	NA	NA	TGTGCCAGCAGTCTAACGGGAGGGACCTATAATTCACCCCTCCACTTT	CASSLTGGTYNSPLHF
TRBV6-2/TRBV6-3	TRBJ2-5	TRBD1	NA	TGTGCCAGTAGCAGGGGGAATCGAGAGACCCAGTACTTC	CASSRGNRETQYF
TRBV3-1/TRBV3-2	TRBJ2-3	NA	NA	TGTGCCAGCAGCCAAGTTCTTGGAGGGGCCGGTACAGATACGCAGTATTTT	CASSQVLGGAGTDTQYF
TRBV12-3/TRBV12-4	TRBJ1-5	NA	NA	TGTGCCAGCAGCAACAATCAGCCCCAGCATTTT	CASSNNQPQHF
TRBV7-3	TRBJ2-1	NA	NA	TGTGCCAGCAGCTTAACGAGAGGCCCCTACAATGAGCAGTTCTTC	CASSLTRGPYNEQFF
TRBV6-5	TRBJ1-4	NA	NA	TGTGCCAGCAGTCTTTTTGCAACTAATGAAAAACTGTTTTTT	CASSLFATNEKLFF
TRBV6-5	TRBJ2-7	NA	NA	TGTGCCAGCCACAGGGACTACGAGCAGTACTTC	CASHRDYEQYF
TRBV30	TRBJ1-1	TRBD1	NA	TGTGCCTGGAGTGATACCCAGGGGGGAGCTTTCTTT	CAWSDTQGGAFF
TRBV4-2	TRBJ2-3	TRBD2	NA	TGTGCCAGCAGCCAAGGAGTTTGGGCGGGGGGAGGCACAGATACGCAGTATTTT	CASSQGVWAGGGTDTQYF
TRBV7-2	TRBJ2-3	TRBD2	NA	TGTGCCAGCACCCCCGGACTAGGGAGTTCGGATACGCAGTATTTT	CASTPGLGSSDTQYF
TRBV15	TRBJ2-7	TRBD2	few	TGTGCCACCAGCAGAGACAGGAGCGCTAGCGGGGGTACCTTGTACTACGAGCAGTACTTC	CATSRDRSASGGTLYYEQYF
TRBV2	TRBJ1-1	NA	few	TGTGCCAGCAGACAGGGCAACACTGAAGCTTTCTTT	CASRQGNTEAFF
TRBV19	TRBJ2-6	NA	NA	TGTGCCAGTAGTGCACAGGCCTCCTCTGGGGCCAACGTCCTGACTTTC	CASSAQASSGANVLTF
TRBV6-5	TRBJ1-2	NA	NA	TGTGCCAGCAGTTCTGGGCAGGGTGGTGCCTATGGCTACACCTTC	CASSSGQGGAYGYTF
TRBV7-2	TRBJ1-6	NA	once	TGTGCCAGCAGCTTAGGTGGGCAGGGATGGAATTCACCCCTCCACTTT	CASSLGGQGWNSPLHF
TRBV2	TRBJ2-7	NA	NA	TGTGCCAGTAAACAGGTTTCCTACGAGCAGTACTTC	CASKQVSYEQYF
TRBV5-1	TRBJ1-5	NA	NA	TGCGCCAGCAGCTTGTTGCCAGGGGAGGGTGGGCCCCAGCATTTT	CASSLLPGEGGPQHF
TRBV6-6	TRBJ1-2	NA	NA	TGTGCCAGCAGTTACTTGGGGGCAGGGGGCTACACCTTC	CASSYLGAGGYTF
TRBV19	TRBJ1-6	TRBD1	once	TGTGCCAGTAGTGACACAGGGGGTTATTCACCCCTCCACTTT	CASSDTGGYSPLHF
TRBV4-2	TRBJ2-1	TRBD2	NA	TGTGCCAGCAGCCAAGATGTAGCGGGACTCTCCTACAATGAGCAGTTCTTC	CASSQDVAGLSYNEQFF
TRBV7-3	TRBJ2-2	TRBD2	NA	TGTGCCAGCAGCTTAAACCTAGCGGGGGCCGACACCGGGGAGCTGTTTTTT	CASSLNLAGADTGELFF
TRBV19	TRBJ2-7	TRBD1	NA	TGTGCCAGTAGTATAGGCGCAGGGGGCATGAGCTCCTACGAGCAGTACTTC	CASSIGAGGMSSYEQYF
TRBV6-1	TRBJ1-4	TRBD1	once	TGTGCCAGCAGTGCCCGGACAGGTCGCCTTAATGAAAAACTGTTTTTT	CASSARTGRLNEKLFF
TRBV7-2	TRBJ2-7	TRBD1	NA	TGTGCCAGCAGCCCCCTGGACAGGACAAACTACGAGCAGTACTTC	CASSPLDRTNYEQYF